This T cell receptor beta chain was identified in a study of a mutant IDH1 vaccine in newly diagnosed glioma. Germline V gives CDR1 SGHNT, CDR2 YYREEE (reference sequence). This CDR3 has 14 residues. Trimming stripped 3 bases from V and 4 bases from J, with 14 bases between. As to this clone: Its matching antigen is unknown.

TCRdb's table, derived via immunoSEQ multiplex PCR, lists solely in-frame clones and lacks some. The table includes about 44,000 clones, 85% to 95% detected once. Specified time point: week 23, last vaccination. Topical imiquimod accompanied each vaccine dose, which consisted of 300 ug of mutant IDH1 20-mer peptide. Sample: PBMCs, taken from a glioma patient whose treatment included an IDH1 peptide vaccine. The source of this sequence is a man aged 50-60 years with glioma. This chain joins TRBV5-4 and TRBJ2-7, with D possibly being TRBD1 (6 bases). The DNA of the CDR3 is TGTGCCAGCAGCTCTCCGGACAGATTATACGAGCAGTACTTC. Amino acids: CASSSPDRLYEQYF.